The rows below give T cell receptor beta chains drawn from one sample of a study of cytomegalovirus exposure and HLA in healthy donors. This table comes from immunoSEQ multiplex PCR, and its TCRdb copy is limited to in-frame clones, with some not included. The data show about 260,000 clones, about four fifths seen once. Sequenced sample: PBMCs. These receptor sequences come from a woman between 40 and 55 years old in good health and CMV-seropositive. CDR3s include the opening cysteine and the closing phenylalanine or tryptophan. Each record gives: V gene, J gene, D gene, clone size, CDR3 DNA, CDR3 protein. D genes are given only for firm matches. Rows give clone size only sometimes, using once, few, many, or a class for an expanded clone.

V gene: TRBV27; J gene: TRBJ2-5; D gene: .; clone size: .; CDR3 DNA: TGTGCCAGCAGTTTATGGTCCCAGGGCTCGGCGACCCAGTACTTC; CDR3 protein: CASSLWSQGSATQYF
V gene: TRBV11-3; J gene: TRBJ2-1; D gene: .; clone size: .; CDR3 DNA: TGTGCCAGCAGCTTAGATCTGGCGGGATGGGGAAACAATGAGCAGTTCTTC; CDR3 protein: CASSLDLAGWGNNEQFF
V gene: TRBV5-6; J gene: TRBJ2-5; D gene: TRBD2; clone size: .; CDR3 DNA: TGTGCCAGCAGCTTGGGAAGCGGGACTCTCCTAGGGACCCAGTACTTC; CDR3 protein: CASSLGSGTLLGTQYF
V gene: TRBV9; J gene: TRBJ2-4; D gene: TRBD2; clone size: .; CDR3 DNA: TGTGCCAGCAGCGAGACCCCCGGCGGGAGTGACATTCAGTACTTC; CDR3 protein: CASSETPGGSDIQYF
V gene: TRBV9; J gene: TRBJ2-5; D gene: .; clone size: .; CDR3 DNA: TGTGCCAGCAGCGTAGACCAGGGGGGCCCAGAGACCCAGTACTTC; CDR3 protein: CASSVDQGGPETQYF
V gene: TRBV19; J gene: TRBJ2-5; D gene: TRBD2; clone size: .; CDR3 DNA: TGTGCCAGCCACAGCGGGAGGGCCGGGGAGACCCAGTACTTC; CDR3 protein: CASHSGRAGETQYF
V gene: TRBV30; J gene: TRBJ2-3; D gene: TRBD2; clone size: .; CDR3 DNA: TGTGCCTGGAGGCTAGCGGGAGCAGGGGATACGCAGTATTTT; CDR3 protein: CAWRLAGAGDTQYF
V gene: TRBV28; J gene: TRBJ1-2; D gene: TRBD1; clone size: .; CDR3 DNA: TGTGCCAGCAGTGGTACAGGGGGGAGGGGCTACACCTTC; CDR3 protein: CASSGTGGRGYTF
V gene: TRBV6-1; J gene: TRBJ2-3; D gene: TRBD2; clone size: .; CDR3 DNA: TGTGCCAGCAGTGACGGCGGGAGGGCCACAGATACGCAGTATTTT; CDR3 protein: CASSDGGRATDTQYF
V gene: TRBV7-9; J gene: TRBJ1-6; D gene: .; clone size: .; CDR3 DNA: TGTGCCAGCAGCTTAATTGGAGCTCGGGCACCCCTCCACTTT; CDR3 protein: CASSLIGARAPLHF
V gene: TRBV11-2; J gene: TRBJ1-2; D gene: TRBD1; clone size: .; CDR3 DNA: TGTGCCAGCAGCTTGTTAACCGACAGGGAAGGCGGCTACACCTTC; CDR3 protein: CASSLLTDREGGYTF
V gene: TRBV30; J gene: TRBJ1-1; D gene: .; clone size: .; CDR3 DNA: TGTGCCTGCAGTACAGGGTCGGGGTTCCGGGACACTGAAGCTTTCTTT; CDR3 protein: CACSTGSGFRDTEAFF
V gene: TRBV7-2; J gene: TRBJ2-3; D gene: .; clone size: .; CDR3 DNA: TGTGCCAGCAGCTTAGTGGCGGGACCTTCTAGAGATACGCAGTATTTT; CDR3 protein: CASSLVAGPSRDTQYF
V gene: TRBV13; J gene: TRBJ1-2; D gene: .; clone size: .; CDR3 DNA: TGTGCCAGCAGCTTAGGGGCTCAGGGGCCGTATGGCTACACCTTC; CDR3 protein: CASSLGAQGPYGYTF
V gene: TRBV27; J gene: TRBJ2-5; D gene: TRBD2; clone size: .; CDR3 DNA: TGTGCCAGCAGTGACGGGACTAGCGGGGAACGGGAGACCCAGTACTTC; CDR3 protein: CASSDGTSGERETQYF
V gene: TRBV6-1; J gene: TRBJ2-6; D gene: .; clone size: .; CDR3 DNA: TGTGCCAGCAGTCCTAGCTCTGGGGCCAACGTCCTGACTTTC; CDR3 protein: CASSPSSGANVLTF
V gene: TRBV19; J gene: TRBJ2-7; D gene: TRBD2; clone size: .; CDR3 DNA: TGTGCCAGTAGTCTTACTAGCGGGGGCTACGAGCAGTACTTC; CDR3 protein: CASSLTSGGYEQYF
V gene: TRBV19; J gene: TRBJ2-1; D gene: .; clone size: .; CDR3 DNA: TGTGCCAGTAGTACCGGGAGCCGAGGCAATGAGCAGTTCTTC; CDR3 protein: CASSTGSRGNEQFF
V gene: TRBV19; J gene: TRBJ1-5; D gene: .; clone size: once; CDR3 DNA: TGTGCCAGTAGTGTCCGCTCGACAGAGATCAATCAGCCCCAGCATTTT; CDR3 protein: CASSVRSTEINQPQHF
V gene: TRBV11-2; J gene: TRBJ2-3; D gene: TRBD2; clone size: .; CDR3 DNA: TGTGCCAGCAGCTCTTGGCTAGCGGGAGGCACAGATACGCAGTATTTT; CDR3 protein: CASSSWLAGGTDTQYF
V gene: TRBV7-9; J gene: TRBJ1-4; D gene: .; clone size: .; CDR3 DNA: TGTGCCAGCAGCTTCCCTCCCGAGGGGGCTAATGAAAAACTGTTTTTT; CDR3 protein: CASSFPPEGANEKLFF
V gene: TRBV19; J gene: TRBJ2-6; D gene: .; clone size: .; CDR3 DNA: TGTGCCAGTTCCTCGACATTCTCTGGGGCCAACGTCCTGACTTTC; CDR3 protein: CASSSTFSGANVLTF
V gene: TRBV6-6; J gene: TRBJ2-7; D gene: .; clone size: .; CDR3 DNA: TGTGCCGCAGGACCGGGACTGCACTACGAGCAGTACTTC; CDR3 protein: CAAGPGLHYEQYF
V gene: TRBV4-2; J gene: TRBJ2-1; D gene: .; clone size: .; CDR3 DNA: TGTGCCAGCAGCCAAGTTGCGACCCAGGCCAATGAGCAGTTCTTC; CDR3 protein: CASSQVATQANEQFF
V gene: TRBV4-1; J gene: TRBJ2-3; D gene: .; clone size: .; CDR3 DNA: TGTGCCAGCAGCCAAAGCGGGGAGGGGGTGGATACGCAGTATTTT; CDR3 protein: CASSQSGEGVDTQYF
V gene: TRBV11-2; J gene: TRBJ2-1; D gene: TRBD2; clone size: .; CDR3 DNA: TGTGCCAGCAGCTTAGGGACTAGCGGGAGGATATCTACGAATGAGCAGTTCTTC; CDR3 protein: CASSLGTSGRISTNEQFF
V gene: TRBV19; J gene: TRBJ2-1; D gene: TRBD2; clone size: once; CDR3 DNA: TGTGCCAGTAGTATACCCGGGAGGCGAGGGGACAATGAGCAGTTCTTC; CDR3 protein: CASSIPGRRGDNEQFF
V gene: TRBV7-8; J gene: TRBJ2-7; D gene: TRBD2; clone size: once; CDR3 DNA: TGTGCCAGCAGCTTAGGGGCTAGCGGGACCTACGAGCAGTACTTC; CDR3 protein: CASSLGASGTYEQYF
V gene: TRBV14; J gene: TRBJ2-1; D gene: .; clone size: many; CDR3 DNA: TGTGCCAGCAGCCGAGTAACAGGGTTTGGTGAGCAGTTCTTC; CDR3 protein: CASSRVTGFGEQFF
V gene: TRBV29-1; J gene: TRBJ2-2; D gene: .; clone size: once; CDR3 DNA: TGCAGCGTTGAAGATAGGCAGGGGAACACCGGGGAGCTGTTTTTT; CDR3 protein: CSVEDRQGNTGELFF
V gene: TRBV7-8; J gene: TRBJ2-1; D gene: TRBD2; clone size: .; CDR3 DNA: TGTGCCAGCAGCCCTCTACCCACAGCGGGAGGGAGGATCAATGAGCAGTTCTTC; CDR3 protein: CASSPLPTAGGRINEQFF
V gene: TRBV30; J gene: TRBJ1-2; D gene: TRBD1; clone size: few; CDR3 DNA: TGTGCCTGGACTGGAGTAGGGGGCGCGGACTATGGCTACACCTTC; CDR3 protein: CAWTGVGGADYGYTF
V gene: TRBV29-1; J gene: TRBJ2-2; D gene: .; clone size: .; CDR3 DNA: TGCAGCGTGGCAGCGGATCGGACCGGGGAGCTGTTTTTT; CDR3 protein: CSVAADRTGELFF
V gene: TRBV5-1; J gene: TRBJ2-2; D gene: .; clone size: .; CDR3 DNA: TGCGCCAGCAGCTTGGCCCAGAACACCGGGGAGCTGTTTTTT; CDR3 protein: CASSLAQNTGELFF
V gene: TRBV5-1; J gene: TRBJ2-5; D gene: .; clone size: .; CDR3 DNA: TGCGCCAGCAGCCCCGGGACTTGGAGGGAGACCCAGTACTTC; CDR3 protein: CASSPGTWRETQYF
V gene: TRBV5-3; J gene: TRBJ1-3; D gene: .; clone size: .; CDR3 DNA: TGTGCCAGAAGCTTGTATCCCAGGGCCTCTGGAAACACCATATATTTT; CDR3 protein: CARSLYPRASGNTIYF
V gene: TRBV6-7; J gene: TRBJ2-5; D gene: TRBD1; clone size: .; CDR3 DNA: TGTGCCAGCAGTTATCCCTTGACAGGGGAAGAGACCCAGTACTTC; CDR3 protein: CASSYPLTGEETQYF
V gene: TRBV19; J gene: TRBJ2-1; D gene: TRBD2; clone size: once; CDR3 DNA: TGTGCCAGTAGTATAGAAACTTACGGGAGGGCCGTAGCTGAGCAGTTCTTC; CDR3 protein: CASSIETYGRAVAEQFF
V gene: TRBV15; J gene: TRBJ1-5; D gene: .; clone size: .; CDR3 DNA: TGTGCCACCAGCAGAGAGCGGGGGACATTTGGCAATCAGCCCCAGCATTTT; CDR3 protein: CATSRERGTFGNQPQHF
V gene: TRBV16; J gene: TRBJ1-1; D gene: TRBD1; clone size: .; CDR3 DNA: TGTGCCAGCAGCCAAACAGGGGTCACTGAAGCTTTCTTT; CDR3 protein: CASSQTGVTEAFF
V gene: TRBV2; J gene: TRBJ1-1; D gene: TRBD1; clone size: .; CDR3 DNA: TGTGCCAGCAGTAAAGGAGGGACAGGGGGCTTGAGGGCTGAAGCTTTCTTT; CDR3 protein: CASSKGGTGGLRAEAFF
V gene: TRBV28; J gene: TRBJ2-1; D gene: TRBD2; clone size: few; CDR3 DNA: TGTGCCAGCAGCTCGGGACTAGCCGGCAATGAGCAGTTCTTC; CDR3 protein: CASSSGLAGNEQFF
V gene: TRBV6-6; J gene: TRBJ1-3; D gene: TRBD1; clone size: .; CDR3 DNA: TGTGCCAGCAGTTGGGGACAGGGGGCTAGCGGAAACACCATATATTTT; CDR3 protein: CASSWGQGASGNTIYF
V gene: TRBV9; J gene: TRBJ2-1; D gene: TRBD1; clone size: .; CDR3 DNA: TGTGCCAGCAGCGCCGGGACAGGGTCTTGGGATGAGCAGTTCTTC; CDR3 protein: CASSAGTGSWDEQFF